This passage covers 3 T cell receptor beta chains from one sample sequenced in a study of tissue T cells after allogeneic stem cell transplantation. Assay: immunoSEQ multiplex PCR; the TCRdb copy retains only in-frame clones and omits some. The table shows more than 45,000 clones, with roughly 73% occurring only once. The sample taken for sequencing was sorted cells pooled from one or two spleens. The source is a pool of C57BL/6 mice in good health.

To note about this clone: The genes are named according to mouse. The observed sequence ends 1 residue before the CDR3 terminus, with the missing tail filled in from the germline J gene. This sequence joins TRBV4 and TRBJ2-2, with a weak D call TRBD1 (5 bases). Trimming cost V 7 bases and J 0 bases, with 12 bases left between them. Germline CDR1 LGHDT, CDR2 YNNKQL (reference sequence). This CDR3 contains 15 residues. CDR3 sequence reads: CASTSDSANTGQLYF. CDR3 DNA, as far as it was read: TGTGCCAGCACCTCCGACAGCGCAAACACCGGGCAGCTCTAC.

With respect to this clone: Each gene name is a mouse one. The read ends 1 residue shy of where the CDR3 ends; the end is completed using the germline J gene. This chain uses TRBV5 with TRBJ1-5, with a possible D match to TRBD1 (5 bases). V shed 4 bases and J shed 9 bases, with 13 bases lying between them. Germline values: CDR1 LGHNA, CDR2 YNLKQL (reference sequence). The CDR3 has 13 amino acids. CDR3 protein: CASSPTVSLAPLF. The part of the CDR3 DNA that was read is TGTGCCAGCAGCCCGACAGTCTCTCTGGCTCCGCTT.

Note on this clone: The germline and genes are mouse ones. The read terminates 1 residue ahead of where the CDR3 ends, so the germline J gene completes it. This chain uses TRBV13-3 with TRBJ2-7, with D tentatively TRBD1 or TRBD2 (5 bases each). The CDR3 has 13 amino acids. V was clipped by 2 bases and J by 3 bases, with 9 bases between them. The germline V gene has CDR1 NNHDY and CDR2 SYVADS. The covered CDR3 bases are TGTGCCAGCAGTGAACTGGACAACTATGAACAGTAC. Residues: CASSELDNYEQY. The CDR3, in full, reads CASSELDNYEQYF.